One sample yielded the 16 T cell receptor beta chains listed below, sequenced in a study of T-cell reconstitution after alpha-beta-depleted transplantation in children. During its preparation, the TCRbeta library received unique molecular identifiers. One entry per CDR3 protein results from TCRdb running MiXCR on the PCR reads. In the table there are 490,000 or so distinct CDR3 sequences, 10% to 13% of which are singletons. The sample in question was PBMCs, obtained before TCRalphabeta/CD19-depleted stem cell transplant. The receptors stem from a child aged 2-15 years with inherited bone marrow failure, due to receive a stem cell transplant.

In this sample, this clonotype turned up many times. The chain carries TRBV20-1 and TRBJ2-1; a weak D match, TRBD2 (5 bases). V was pared by 3 bases and J by 3 bases, with 9 bases between. This CDR3 spans 13 amino acids. Germline V lookup: CDR1 DFQATT, CDR2 SNEGSKA (reference sequence). The CDR3: CSASSGNYNEQFF. The CDR3, as DNA: TGCAGTGCTAGTTCCGGGAACTACAATGAGCAGTTCTTC.

This clonotype has a count of ten or more. The chain combines TRBV24-1 with TRBJ2-1, with 12 nucleotides matching TRBD2. V lost 2 bases and J lost 5; bases outside the gene matches: 3. The CDR3 runs to 16 residues. The germline gives CDR1 KGHDR, CDR2 SFDVKD. The CDR3 nucleotides read TGTGCCACCAGTGATTCTGGGACTAGCGGGCACAATGAGCAGTTCTTC. Translating it yields CATSDSGTSGHNEQFF.

This clonotype came up many times. The chain is built from TRBV4-3 and TRBJ2-2, with D maybe TRBD2 (6 bases). From germline, CDR1 is LGHNA and CDR2 YSLEER. This CDR3 is built from 16 residues. V lost 0 bases and J lost 2, with 10 bases in between. Here the CDR3 DNA reads TGCGCCAGCAGCCAAGATATCGCGGGAAACACCGGGGAGCTGTTTTTT. Translated, it gives CASSQDIAGNTGELFF.

V and J are TRBV7-9 and TRBJ2-7; TRBD1 matches at 7 bases. V was clipped by 5 bases and J by 4 bases; unmatched bases: 8. Germline assignment: CDR1 SEHNR and CDR2 FQNEAQ (reference sequence). This CDR3 is built from 14 residues. CDR3 in amino acids: CASSPPGQIYEQYF. CDR3 nucleotides: TGTGCCAGCAGCCCCCCGGGACAGATTTACGAGCAGTACTTC.

This clonotype has a count of ten or more. The chain has TRBV28 and TRBJ2-2, with TRBD2 matching over 11 bases. Germline values: CDR1 MDHEN, CDR2 SYDVKM. There are 14 residues in the CDR3. The J segment lost 5 bases and the V segment lost 6 bases, leaving 2 bases of the junction unmatched. CDR3 residues: CASRPSGRTGELFF. Here the CDR3 DNA reads TGTGCCAGCAGACCTAGCGGGAGGACCGGGGAGCTGTTTTTT.

The V call is TRBV9, the J call TRBJ2-3, with 8 bases aligning to TRBD2. Per the germline V gene, CDR1 is SGDLS and CDR2 is YYNGEE. CDR3 length: 15 residues. V shed 0 bases and J 1 base; nucleotides not matched to a gene: 1. The CDR3 DNA reads as TGTGCCAGCAGCGTAGGAGCGGGAGGCACAGATACGCAGTATTTT. It codes for CASSVGAGGTDTQYF.

The chain links TRBV7-2 to TRBJ2-2, with 8 bases matching TRBD2. Trimming at V came to 5 bases and at J to 5 bases, leaving 10 bases not matched to a gene. Looked up from germline, CDR1 is SGHTA and CDR2 is FQGNSA. The CDR3 consists of 16 residues. The CDR3 nucleotides read TGTGCCAGCAGCGATCCCGGGGGGGGGAGTACCGGGGAGCTGTTTTTT. This sequence encodes CASSDPGGGSTGELFF.

For this clonotype: This may come from a read error, since a much larger clone is one base off. The gene calls are TRBV6-5 and TRBJ1-6; D remains ambiguous. The germline CDR1 and CDR2 sequences are MNHEY and SVGAGI. The CDR3 length is 15 residues. CDR3 DNA: TGTGCCAGCAGTTTTAACGGTGATAAGGATTCACACCTCCACTTT. It is translated as CASSFNGDKDSHLHF.

The genes are TRBV3-1 and TRBJ2-1; TRBD2 matches at 12 bases. The V gene's germline CDR1 is LGHDT and CDR2 YNNKEL (reference sequence). The CDR3 sequence is 15 residues long. J gave up 8 bases and V 2 bases, and 4 bases lay outside the gene matches. CDR3 loop: CASSQLAGGRDEQFF. The CDR3 DNA is TGTGCCAGCAGCCAACTAGCGGGAGGGAGGGATGAGCAGTTCTTC.

The V call is TRBV7-9, the J call TRBJ1-2; D is ambiguous. V was cut by 5 bases and J by 8 bases, with 18 bases left in between. Germline V gene data show CDR1 as SEHNR and CDR2 as FQNEAQ (reference sequence). The CDR3 covers 14 residues. CDR3 sequence (DNA): TGTGCCAGCAGCACGCAGCTCTTACTGCTCGGCTACACCTTC. Protein: CASSTQLLLLGYTF.

This clonotype was counted only a few times. The chain joins TRBV20-1 to TRBJ2-2; D is unclear. V was shortened by 6 bases and J by 6 bases, with 11 bases between the two germline ends. Germline CDR1 DFQATT, CDR2 SNEGSKA (reference sequence). The CDR3 extends over 12 amino acids. The CDR3 here is CSARSKAGELFF. CDR3 sequence (DNA): TGCAGTGCCCGTAGTAAGGCCGGGGAGCTGTTTTTT.

This clonotype was observed many times. The chain couples TRBV20-1 to TRBJ2-3; 9 nucleotides agree with TRBD2. With V trimmed by 5 bases and J by 0 bases, 12 bases remained unmatched. The CDR3 consists of 17 residues. Per germline, CDR1 DFQATT and CDR2 SNEGSKA (reference sequence). This CDR3 reads CSAPGAGGLASTDTQYF. The CDR3, as DNA: TGCAGTGCTCCCGGGGCGGGAGGGTTGGCAAGCACAGATACGCAGTATTTT.

This clonotype was observed many times. The rearrangement joins TRBV5-1 to TRBJ2-6; D is undetermined. This CDR3 has 19 amino acids. The germline CDR1 and CDR2 sequences are SGHRS and YFSETQ. The V end was cut by 2 bases, the J end by 0 bases, with 18 bases between. CDR3 sequence: CASSLSTVGLLSGANVLTF. In nucleotides, the CDR3 is TGCGCCAGCAGCTTAAGTACAGTCGGATTGCTCTCTGGGGCCAACGTCCTGACTTTC.

In the case of this clonotype: A much larger clone differs by one base, so this may be a read error. Because it lacks the conserved phenylalanine or tryptophan at the end, this CDR3 is likely a read error. The chain employs TRBV6-1 and TRBJ1-2, with D uncertain. The germline CDR1 and CDR2 sequences are MNHNS and SASEGT. This CDR3 comprises 12 residues. Trimming stripped 5 bases from V and 4 bases from J, with 8 bases between. The CDR3 region is CASSPNSYGYTI. The DNA of the CDR3 is TGTGCCAGCAGTCCCAACAGCTATGGCTACACCATC.

The table lists this clonotype with many counts. This sequence joins TRBV6-5 and TRBJ1-2; D ambiguous. With 0 bases removed from V and 0 bases from J, the gap between germline ends came to 14 bases. Germline CDR1 MNHEY, CDR2 SVGAGI. The CDR3 has 17 residues. The CDR3 DNA follows: TGTGCCAGCAGTTACTCGATTTTTCCTCTAGCTAACTATGGCTACACCTTC. Protein product: CASSYSIFPLANYGYTF.

In this sample, this clonotype turned up many times. The rearrangement joins TRBV5-1 to TRBJ2-1; D tentatively reads TRBD1 or TRBD2 (5 bases each). The CDR3 spans 15 residues. Trimming cost V 2 bases and J 5 bases, with 14 bases left between them. The germline V gene encodes CDR1 SGHRS and CDR2 YFSETQ. The CDR3 nucleotides read TGCGCCAGCAGCTTCGCCGGGGCAGCAAACAATGAGCAGTTCTTC. Translated, it gives CASSFAGAANNEQFF.